This TCR beta chain derives from a study of blood T cells in healthy people across ages. A word on this clonotype: Its antigen remains unknown. The junction does not match germline at one end; this may be a read error.

Study results and caveats: PBMCs were not sorted, which prevented a conclusive comparison of naive versus antigen-experienced cells.

It was with a sample-barcoded 5' primer and a J-beta primer mix that a second PCR of roughly 7 to 12 cycles was run. From the 5' RACE reads, TCRdb called clonotypes with MiXCR, one entry per CDR3 protein. The data contain about 670,000 distinct CDR3 sequences, 52% of them singletons. CDR1 and CDR2 (germline): SGHTA, FQGNSA. CDR3 size: 15 residues. What was sequenced was blood. This sequence originates from a woman over 75 in good health. The rearrangement joins TRBV7-2 to TRBJ2-3; D remains ambiguous. CDR3: CASSLAGPRTDTRYF. The CDR3 bases are TGTGCCAGCAGCTTAGCAGGACCCCGCACAGATACGCGGTATTTT.